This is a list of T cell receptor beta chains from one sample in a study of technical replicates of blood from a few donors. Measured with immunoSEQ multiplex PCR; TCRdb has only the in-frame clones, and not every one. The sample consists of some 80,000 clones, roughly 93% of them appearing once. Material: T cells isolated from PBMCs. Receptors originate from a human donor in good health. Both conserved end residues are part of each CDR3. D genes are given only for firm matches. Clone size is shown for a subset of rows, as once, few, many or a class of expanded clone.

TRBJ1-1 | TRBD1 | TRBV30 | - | CAWSVTGGITEAFF | TGTGCCTGGAGTGTAACAGGGGGCATCACTGAAGCTTTCTTT
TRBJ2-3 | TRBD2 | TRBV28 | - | CASSPGLAGGDTQYF | TGTGCCAGCAGTCCAGGACTAGCGGGAGGAGATACGCAGTATTTT
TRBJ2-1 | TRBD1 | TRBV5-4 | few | CASSRIQGGRYNEQFF | TGTGCCAGCAGCCGAATACAGGGGGGCCGCTACAATGAGCAGTTCTTC
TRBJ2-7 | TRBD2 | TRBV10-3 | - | CAISPPSLAAGGPYEQYF | TGTGCCATCAGTCCCCCTTCATTAGCAGCGGGAGGGCCGTACGAGCAGTACTTC
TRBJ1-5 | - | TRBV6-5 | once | CASSGSFLSNQPQHF | TGTGCCAGTAGTGGGAGCTTTCTCAGCAATCAGCCCCAGCATTTT
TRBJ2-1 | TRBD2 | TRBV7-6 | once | CASSPRTSGRADEQFF | TGTGCCAGCAGCCCGAGGACTAGCGGGAGGGCCGATGAGCAGTTCTTC
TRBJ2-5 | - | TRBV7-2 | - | CASSLSPLSTQYF | TGTGCCAGCAGCTTATCTCCCCTGAGTACCCAGTACTTC
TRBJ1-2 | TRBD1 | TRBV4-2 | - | CASKAQDDRAFNYGYTF | TGTGCCAGCAAGGCCCAGGATGACAGGGCTTTTAACTATGGCTACACCTTC
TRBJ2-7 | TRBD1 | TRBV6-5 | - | CASSYSGTGSYEQYF | TGTGCCAGCAGTTACTCTGGGACAGGATCCTACGAGCAGTACTTC
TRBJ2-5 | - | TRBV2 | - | CASSGLRAVGGTQYF | TGTGCCAGCAGTGGCCTGAGAGCCGTGGGGGGGACCCAGTACTTC
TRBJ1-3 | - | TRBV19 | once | CASSLTPGSSGNTIYF | TGTGCCAGTAGCCTTACCCCAGGTTCCTCTGGAAACACCATATATTTT
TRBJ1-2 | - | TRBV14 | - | CASSRQRAMASTF | TGTGCCAGCAGCCGACAGCGCGCTATGGCTTCCACCTTC
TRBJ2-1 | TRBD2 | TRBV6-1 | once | CASRTSGQNNEQFF | TGTGCCAGCAGGACTAGCGGCCAGAACAATGAGCAGTTCTTC
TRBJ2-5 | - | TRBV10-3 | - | CAIFLPQYF | TGTGCCATCTTTCTCCCCCAGTACTTC
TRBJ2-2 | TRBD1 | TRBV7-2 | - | CASRTQTGTGTGELFF | TGTGCCAGCAGGACTCAGACAGGGACGGGCACCGGGGAGCTGTTTTTT
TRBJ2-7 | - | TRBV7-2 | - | CASSPRRGMGGYEQYF | TGTGCCAGCAGCCCCCGAAGGGGAATGGGGGGTTACGAGCAGTACTTC
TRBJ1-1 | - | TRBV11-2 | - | CASSGRVDTEAFF | TGTGCCAGCAGCGGCAGGGTGGACACTGAAGCTTTCTTT
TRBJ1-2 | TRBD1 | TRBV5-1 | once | CASSAGTGGNGYTF | TGCGCCAGCAGCGCAGGGACAGGGGGTAATGGCTACACCTTC
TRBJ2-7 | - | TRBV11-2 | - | CASSDDRQSYEQYF | TGTGCCAGCTCAGATGACAGGCAATCCTACGAGCAGTACTTC
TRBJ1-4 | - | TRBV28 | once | CASSFSSGIEKLFF | TGTGCCAGCAGTTTTTCGAGTGGTATCGAAAAACTGTTTTTT
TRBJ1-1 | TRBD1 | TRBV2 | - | CASSSDRGTEAFF | TGTGCCAGCAGTAGTGACAGGGGCACTGAAGCTTTCTTT
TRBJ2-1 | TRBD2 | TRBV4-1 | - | CASSLELADHYNEQFF | TGCGCCAGCAGCCTCGAACTAGCGGACCACTACAATGAGCAGTTCTTC